The 30 T cell receptor beta chains given below trace back to one sample, sequenced in a study of human T cells and chemical hapten exposure (dated by TCRdb to about 2021). Reading the label with the study, this specimen's time point is: patch test 1, 2 weeks after DPC sensitization. The sample's treatment or condition label is to be understood as: therapeutic diphenylcyclopropenone sensitization with weekly scalp DPC. The protocol used for the library was RACE. The sequencer listed for this sample is NextSeq 500. The public reads were run again by TCRdb, first through fastp at Q25 and then through MiXCR, and only productive beta chains were kept. Each entry merges the rows of one CDR3 protein and shows their most common DNA and genes. The sample profile shows about 81,000 distinct CDR3 sequences; around 7.8% of them were found once. The ten most abundant clones make up roughly 1.4% of the sample.

Sequenced here: whole blood, sampled in connection with sensitization to the hapten diphenylcyclopropenone (DPC). The source of these receptors is a woman between 25 and 40 years old with alopecia areata. Some clones in this sample may be carry-over from other donors' samples.

V and J are TRBV5-1 and TRBJ1-2; D might be TRBD1 (5 bases). The germline V gene encodes CDR1 SGHRS and CDR2 YFSETQ. V was shortened by 4 bases and J by 6 bases, with 13 bases between the two germline ends. The CDR3 has 13 residues. The chain's CDR3 is CASSGDGGNGYTF. The CDR3 region has the DNA TGCGCCAGCAGCGGAGACGGGGGAAATGGCTACACCTTC.

This chain links TRBV6-1 with TRBJ2-1, with 10 bases aligning to TRBD2. Unmatched junction bases numbered 8, after V lost 4 bases and J lost 5 bases. Germline V CDR1 and CDR2: MNHNS, SASEGT. The CDR3 loop spans 16 amino acids. CDR3 bases: TGTGCCAGCAGTGGGGCCGGACTAGCGGTACACAATGAGCAGTTCTTC. It codes for CASSGAGLAVHNEQFF.

This clonotype has more than one count but fewer than ten. V and J are TRBV3-1 and TRBJ2-1; 9 bases are shared with TRBD2. The CDR3 runs 15 residues. The V gene end was trimmed by 1 base and the J gene end by 4 bases; junction bases not matched to a gene: 2. CDR1 LGHDT and CDR2 YNNKEL come from the germline V gene (reference sequence). In nucleotides, the CDR3 is TGTGCCAGCAGCCAAGTAGCGGGGGCTTACAATGAGCAGTTCTTC. Amino acid sequence: CASSQVAGAYNEQFF.

This clonotype was detected ten times or more. V gene TRBV3-1 combines with J gene TRBJ1-6; tentatively, D is TRBD1 (5 bases). Germline CDR1 LGHDT, CDR2 YNNKEL (reference sequence). Trimming stripped 2 bases from V and 7 bases from J, with 18 bases between. The CDR3 runs 17 residues. CDR3 sequence reads: CASSQTGASLLNSPLHF. CDR3 DNA: TGTGCCAGCAGCCAAACCGGGGCCAGCCTGCTAAATTCACCCCTCCACTTT. The full variable domain, rest sourced from reference TRBV3-1 and TRBJ1-6, is DTAVSQTPKYLVTQMGNDKSIKCEQNLGHDTMYWYKQDSKKFLKIMFSYNNKELIINETVPNRFSPKSPDKAHLNLHINSLELGDSAVYFCASSQTGASLLNSPLHFGNGTRLTVT.

This clonotype was recorded at least ten times. J is TRBJ2-1 and V is TRBV6-5; no clear D gene. The CDR3 totals 14 residues. V was pared by 2 bases and J by 5 bases, with 10 bases between. Germline V lookup: CDR1 MNHEY, CDR2 SVGAGI. CDR3 region: CASSYLENDNEQFF. The CDR3 region has the DNA TGTGCCAGCAGTTACCTGGAGAACGACAATGAGCAGTTCTTC.

This clonotype has at least ten counts. The chain uses TRBV20-1 and TRBJ2-3; D ambiguous. The germline gives CDR1 DFQATT, CDR2 SNEGSKA (reference sequence). V was pared by 1 base and J by 0 bases, with 5 bases between. The CDR3 runs to 13 residues. DNA of the CDR3: TGCAGTGCTAGAGTTCCTAGCACAGATACGCAGTATTTT. Its protein is CSARVPSTDTQYF.

Many counts were recorded for this clonotype. The J gene is TRBJ2-3, the V gene TRBV20-1; D remains unclear. Trimming removed 5 bases from V and 4 bases from J, with 10 bases in between. The CDR3 has 12 residues. Per the germline V gene, CDR1 is DFQATT and CDR2 is SNEGSKA (reference sequence). The CDR3 region has the DNA TGCAGTGCTGAAAAGCTGGCAGATACGCAGTATTTT. Translated, it gives CSAEKLADTQYF.

The V call is TRBV20-1, the J call TRBJ1-1, with D hard to call. Looked up from germline, CDR1 is DFQATT and CDR2 is SNEGSKA (reference sequence). This CDR3 comprises 14 residues. The germline V and J ends were trimmed by 6 bases and 0 bases, with 14 bases remaining between them. As DNA, the CDR3 is TGCAGTGCCATGCCGTCCAATTTGAACACTGAAGCTTTCTTT. Translated: CSAMPSNLNTEAFF.

This chain links TRBV3-1 with TRBJ1-1; no definite D call. This CDR3 region has 13 residues. Germline-derived CDR1 and CDR2 are LGHDT and YNNKEL (reference sequence). V lost 4 bases and J lost 6, with 12 bases in between. The CDR3: CASSPRRIAEAFF. CDR3 sequence (DNA): TGTGCCAGCAGCCCGAGGAGGATAGCTGAAGCTTTCTTT.

The genes are TRBV20-1 and TRBJ2-3; 9 positions match TRBD2. V trimming: 5 bases; J trimming: 3 bases; junction bases outside the gene matches: 3. CDR1 DFQATT and CDR2 SNEGSKA come from the germline V gene (reference sequence). The CDR3 consists of 13 residues. The CDR3 bases are TGCAGTGCTTCACTAGCGGGTACAGATACGCAGTATTTT. Translating gives CSASLAGTDTQYF.

The rearrangement links TRBV29-1 to TRBJ2-2, with D perhaps TRBD2 (6 bases). Between the trimmed V and J ends, which lost 2 bases and 6 bases, there was a span of 7 bases. Germline loops: CDR1 SQVTM, CDR2 ANQGSEA. The CDR3 covers 12 residues. The CDR3 reads CSVEWGAGELFF. The CDR3 DNA follows: TGCAGCGTTGAATGGGGGGCCGGGGAGCTGTTTTTT.

This clonotype was observed at least ten times. V is TRBV25-1 and J is TRBJ2-5; 7 bases are a match to TRBD1. V trimming: 0 bases; J trimming: 2 bases; junction bases outside the gene matches: 6. The CDR3 extends over 16 amino acids. Germline CDR1 reads MGHDK; CDR2 reads SYGVNS. CDR3 residues: CASSEYKGADQETQYF. CDR3 bases: TGTGCCAGCAGTGAATACAAGGGGGCGGATCAAGAGACCCAGTACTTC.

This clonotype was seen ten or more times. The chain carries TRBV28 and TRBJ2-6, with D unclear. Between the trimmed V and J ends, which lost 6 bases and 4 bases, there was a span of 7 bases. CDR1 and CDR2 (germline): MDHEN, SYDVKM. The CDR3 covers 13 residues. The CDR3 DNA sequence: TGTGCCAGCAGCAAAACCGGGGCCAACGTCCTGACTTTC. This translates into CASSKTGANVLTF. Supplemented by reference TRBV28 and TRBJ2-6, the full variable domain reads DVKVTQSSRYLVKRTGEKVFLECVQDMDHENMFWYRQDPGLGLRLIYFSYDVKMKEKGDIPEGYSVSREKKERFSLILESASTNQTSMYLCASSKTGANVLTFGAGSRLTVL.

The table lists this clonotype with a count of one. The chain is built from TRBV12-3 or TRBV12-4 and TRBJ1-4, with D hard to call. CDR3 size: 12 residues. Trimming removed 1 base at V and 13 bases at J, with 10 bases between. DNA for the CDR3: TGTGCCAGCAGTTTAGAGCCAGCGGGACTGTTTTTT. Its protein product is CASSLEPAGLFF.

This clonotype was counted at least ten times. The chain has TRBV6-6 and TRBJ1-2; D is unresolved. Trimming pared 0 bases from V and 6 bases from J, leaving 5 bases between. Germline V gene lookup returns CDR1 MNHNY and CDR2 SVGAGI (reference sequence). This CDR3 has 12 amino acids. The CDR3 region is CASSYSNDGYTF. CDR3 nucleotides: TGTGCCAGCAGTTACTCGAACGATGGCTACACCTTC.

This sequence joins TRBV20-1 and TRBJ2-3, with 9 nucleotides matching TRBD2. The trim removed 6 bases at V and 1 base at J, leaving 2 bases unmatched. CDR3 size: 13 residues. Per the germline V gene, CDR1 is DFQATT and CDR2 is SNEGSKA (reference sequence). DNA of the CDR3: TGCAGTGCCGTAGCGGGGGGCACAGATACGCAGTATTTT. Protein: CSAVAGGTDTQYF.

This clonotype was seen ten or more times. J is TRBJ1-1 and V is TRBV27, with TRBD1 matching over 8 bases. Unmatched junction bases numbered 8, after V lost 5 bases and J lost 6 bases. Germline V gene data show CDR1 as MNHEY and CDR2 as SMNVEV (reference sequence). The CDR3 extends over 14 amino acids. The DNA of the CDR3 is TGTGCCAGCAGTCCCCGACAGGGGAAGTCTGAAGCTTTCTTT. This translates into CASSPRQGKSEAFF.

The chain recombines TRBV30 with TRBJ1-4; no firm D call. V lost 6 bases and J 8 bases, leaving 10 bases between the germline ends. Per germline, CDR1 GTSNPN and CDR2 SVGIG (reference sequence). The CDR3 length is 11 residues. The CDR3 nucleotides read TGTGCCTGCAGAAGGGAAGAAAAACTGTTTTTT. It translates to CACRREEKLFF. The variable domain in full, completed from reference TRBV30 and TRBJ1-4, reads SQTIHQWPATLVQPVGSPLSLECTVEGTSNPNLYWYRQAAGRGLQLLFYSVGIGQISSEVPQNLSASRPQDRQFILSSKKLLLSDSGFYLCACRREEKLFFGSGTQLSVL.

This clonotype was picked up many times. The chain links TRBV29-1 to TRBJ2-6, with D hard to call. V was cut by 8 bases and J by 1 base, with 9 bases left in between. The germline gives CDR1 SQVTM, CDR2 ANQGSEA. The CDR3 contains 13 residues. CDR3 loop: CSCEVSGANVLTF. CDR3 DNA: TGCAGCTGTGAGGTGTCTGGGGCCAACGTCCTGACTTTC.

This clonotype was seen a handful of times. V usage is TRBV13 and J usage is TRBJ1-1; a possible D gene is TRBD1 (6 bases). Trimming removed 8 bases from V and 5 bases from J, with 15 bases in between. The germline V gene encodes CDR1 PRHDT and CDR2 FYEKMQ (reference sequence). This CDR3 has 13 amino acids. Here the CDR3 reads CASHRRGLTEAFF. The CDR3 DNA follows: TGTGCCAGCCACCGCAGGGGTTTAACTGAAGCTTTCTTT.

The chain is built from TRBV18 and TRBJ1-1; 8 bases match TRBD1. Looked up from germline, CDR1 is KGHSH and CDR2 is LQKENI. This CDR3 has 15 residues. V lost 6 bases to trimming and J lost 2 bases; unmatched junction nucleotides: 8. In nucleotides, the CDR3 is TGTGCCAGCTCCCGCGGCGACAGGGGCAACACTGAAGCTTTCTTT. This gives the protein CASSRGDRGNTEAFF.

This clonotype has at least ten counts. This chain links TRBV7-3 with TRBJ2-5, with 7 positions matching TRBD2. V lost 2 bases to trimming and J lost 7 bases; unmatched junction nucleotides: 4. In germline, CDR1 is SGHTA, CDR2 FQGTGA. The CDR3 is 13 residues long. The CDR3 region has the DNA TGTGCCAGCAGCTTAGGACTAGAAGGGACCCAGTACTTC. Protein sequence: CASSLGLEGTQYF.

This rearrangement joins TRBV3-1 to TRBJ2-2; weak D call: TRBD2 (6 bases). The V gene's germline CDR1 is LGHDT and CDR2 YNNKEL (reference sequence). V lost 1 base and J 2 bases, leaving 8 bases between the germline ends. The CDR3 has 15 amino acids. The chain's CDR3 is CASSQGGDNTGELFF. CDR3 bases: TGTGCCAGCAGCCAAGGGGGGGATAACACCGGGGAGCTGTTTTTT. The full variable domain, with the rest looked up from reference TRBV3-1 and TRBJ2-2, is DTAVSQTPKYLVTQMGNDKSIKCEQNLGHDTMYWYKQDSKKFLKIMFSYNNKELIINETVPNRFSPKSPDKAHLNLHINSLELGDSAVYFCASSQGGDNTGELFFGEGSRLTVL.

The chain carries TRBV5-5 and TRBJ1-1; TRBD1 might be the D (5 bases). Germline lookup yields CDR1 SGHKS and CDR2 YYEKEE (reference sequence). V dropped 0 bases and J dropped 7 bases, with 10 bases sitting between them. The length of the CDR3 is 13 residues. CDR3 protein: CASSLVGHLEAFF. CDR3 DNA sequence: TGTGCCAGCAGCTTGGTCGGACACCTTGAAGCTTTCTTT. The full variable domain, its missing parts supplied by reference TRBV5-5 and TRBJ1-1, is DAGVTQSPTHLIKTRGQQVTLRCSPISGHKSVSWYQQVLGQGPQFIFQYYEKEERGRGNFPDRFSARQFPNYSSELNVNALLLGDSALYLCASSLVGHLEAFFGQGTRLTVV.

DNA for the CDR3: TGCAGTGCTAGAACCCTGACTAGCGGGAGCACAGATACGCAGTATTTT. This translates into CSARTLTSGSTDTQYF. The chain recombines TRBV20-1 with TRBJ2-3; 10 bases match TRBD2. This CDR3 has 16 residues. Trimming at V came to 2 bases and at J to 0 bases, leaving 5 bases not matched to a gene. Germline loops: CDR1 DFQATT, CDR2 SNEGSKA (reference sequence).

This clonotype was seen a few times. The chain links TRBV5-1 to TRBJ1-1; a weak D match, TRBD1 (5 bases). The V and J ends lost 4 bases and 3 bases respectively, with 16 bases between them. Germline V gene lookup returns CDR1 SGHRS and CDR2 YFSETQ. This CDR3 contains 15 residues. The CDR3 DNA follows: TGCGCCAGCAGCCTGCTTGGCGGAGGGGACACTGAAGCTTTCTTT. It is translated as CASSLLGGGDTEAFF.

This clonotype has a count of ten or more. This chain links TRBV7-6 with TRBJ2-7; TRBD1 might be the D (6 bases). Trimming took 5 bases from V and 0 from J, leaving 11 bases between them. This CDR3 is built from 14 residues. Germline V gives CDR1 SGHVS, CDR2 FNYEAQ. CDR3: CASSARDTSYEQYF. DNA for the CDR3: TGTGCCAGCAGCGCGAGGGACACCTCCTACGAGCAGTACTTC.

The chain joins TRBV11-2 to TRBJ1-1, with 10 bases that match TRBD1. CDR1 and CDR2 (germline): SGHAT, FQNNGV. The J segment lost 4 bases and the V segment lost 5 bases, leaving 7 bases of the junction unmatched. The CDR3 has 15 amino acids. CDR3 in amino acids: CASSTRQGATTEAFF. In DNA, the CDR3 is TGTGCCAGCAGCACCCGACAGGGGGCGACCACTGAAGCTTTCTTT.

This chain uses TRBV12-3 or TRBV12-4 with TRBJ1-2; D gene uncertain. This CDR3 region has 12 residues. The V end was cut by 4 bases, the J end by 0 bases, with 3 bases between. CDR3 loop: CASSSSNYGYTF. In nucleotides, the CDR3 is TGTGCCAGCAGTTCCTCTAACTATGGCTACACCTTC.

This clonotype was detected a few times. The genes are TRBV9 and TRBJ2-5, with D hard to call. The V end was cut by 0 bases, the J end by 1 base, with 7 bases between. The CDR3 runs to 14 residues. In germline, CDR1 is SGDLS, CDR2 YYNGEE. CDR3 region: CASSVEAVQETQYF. In nucleotides, the CDR3 is TGTGCCAGCAGCGTAGAGGCAGTCCAAGAGACCCAGTACTTC. Together with reference TRBV9 and TRBJ2-5, the CDR3 gives the full variable domain: DSGVTQTPKHLITATGQRVTLRCSPRSGDLSVYWYQQSLDQGLQFLIQYYNGEERAKGNILERFSAQQFPDLHSELNLSSLELGDSALYFCASSVEAVQETQYFGPGTRLLVL.